This T cell receptor (beta chain) was found in a study of blood T cell repertoires in COVID-19. V was pared by 2 bases and J by 2 bases, with 13 bases between. The CDR3 spans 15 residues. Germline V gives CDR1 SGHRS, CDR2 YFSETQ. Assay: immunoSEQ multiplex PCR; the TCRdb copy retains only in-frame clones and omits some. The table includes about 290,000 clones, around four fifths detected once. The source of this sequence is a woman aged 50 to 60 with active or convalescent COVID-19. V is TRBV5-1 and J is TRBJ2-5, with D possibly TRBD2 on 5 matching bases. Sequenced input: peripheral blood. Written as DNA, the CDR3 is TGCGCCAGCAGCTTTTGGGGAGCCGTACAAGAGACCCAGTACTTC. It codes for CASSFWGAVQETQYF.